Given below is one T cell receptor (beta chain) in context. The antigen remains unidentified. This CDR3 region has 13 residues. The germline gives CDR1 GTSNPN, CDR2 SVGIG (reference sequence). The V gene end was trimmed by 8 bases and the J gene end by 7 bases; junction bases not matched to a gene: 11. This entry comes from a study of T cell responses to AZD1222 COVID-19 vaccine. The wider study: Pooling was applied to second doses at about 4 or about 12 weeks.

Study outcomes and limitations: Baseline testing showed seropositivity in only a handful of AZD1222 recipients. Epitopes outside B.1.351 and B.1.1.7 mutated regions reportedly drew nearly half of spike TCRs. It was only after the peak T cell response that any repertoires were sampled.

Using immunoSEQ multiplex PCR, the repertoire was profiled, and TCRdb retains in-frame clones only, with some absent. Counted here are about 100,000 clones, 70% to 90% occurring once; the ten biggest clones make up over 2.5%. This clonotype originated in an adult in good health. The sample in question was peripheral blood, obtained on day 0 of AZD1222 vaccination. The J gene is TRBJ2-5, the V gene TRBV30; 9 nucleotides agree with TRBD2. CDR3 nucleotide sequence: TGTGCCCTCTCACTTAGCGGGGGTGGGACCCAGTACTTC. Translated: CALSLSGGGTQYF. The variable domain in full, completed from reference TRBV30 and TRBJ2-5, reads SQTIHQWPATLVQPVGSPLSLECTVEGTSNPNLYWYRQAAGRGLQLLFYSVGIGQISSEVPQNLSASRPQDRQFILSSKKLLLSDSGFYLCALSLSGGGTQYFGPGTRLLVL.